A selection of T cell receptor beta chains follows, all from one sample in a study of technical replicates of blood from a handful of donors. Clones were read by immunoSEQ multiplex PCR, and TCRdb kept only the in-frame ones, dropping some. The sample has some 60,000 clones; around 87% are singletons. The sample comprised PBMCs. The receptors were gathered from a human donor in good health. Some clones in this sample may be carry-over from other donors' samples. Both conserved end residues are part of each CDR3. Fields, in order: J gene, V gene, clone size, D gene, CDR3 DNA, CDR3 protein. The D gene is left open where the match is weak. Only part of the rows carry a size: once, few, many, or a class if the clone is expanded.

TRBJ2-3 TRBV5-1 - TRBD2 TGCGCCAGCAGCTCTAGCGGGAGAGTCACAGATACGCAGTATTTT CASSSSGRVTDTQYF
TRBJ2-7 TRBV7-6 - TRBD2 TGTGCCAGCAGCTTAGCGGGGGGGACTAGCGGGGACTACGAGCAGTACTTC CASSLAGGTSGDYEQYF
TRBJ2-5 TRBV4-1 - TRBD2 TGCGCCAGCAGCCAAGAGGGAGCGGGAGCAGAGACCCAGTACTTC CASSQEGAGAETQYF
TRBJ2-7 TRBV5-4 - TRBD1 TGTGCCAGCAGCCACGACAGGGGGGGCGAGCAGTACTTC CASSHDRGGEQYF
TRBJ2-3 TRBV4-2 once - TGTGCCAGCAGCCAAGATCAAGCTACAGATACGCAGTATTTT CASSQDQATDTQYF
TRBJ2-1 TRBV2 - TRBD1 TGTGCCAGGGGACAGGGCAATGAGCAGTTCTTC CARGQGNEQFF
TRBJ2-7 TRBV7-9 - - TGTGCCAGCAGCCAAAGCCCCCCTGCCCCCCCCTACGAGCAGTACTTC CASSQSPPAPPYEQYF
TRBJ1-3 TRBV4-2 - - TGTGCCAGCAGCCAAGACGGGGGGATCTCTGGAAACACCATATATTTT CASSQDGGISGNTIYF
TRBJ2-1 TRBV4-2 once TRBD2 TGTGCCAGCAGCCAAGATTGGAGCGGGGGGGGCTCCTACAATGAGCAGTTCTTC CASSQDWSGGGSYNEQFF
TRBJ1-4 TRBV7-9 - - TGTGCCAGCGGGAGGGGGGATGAAAAACTGTTTTTT CASGRGDEKLFF
TRBJ2-3 TRBV9 - TRBD2 TGTGCCAGCAGCGTGCTCGGGACTAGCGGGGGGGCCTTAAGGGATACGCAGTATTTT CASSVLGTSGGALRDTQYF
TRBJ1-5 TRBV5-3 - - TGTGCCAGAAGCCGCCAGGGCGGGGGGATGAGGGGCAATCAGCCCCAGCATTTT CARSRQGGGMRGNQPQHF
TRBJ2-3 TRBV7-2 - TRBD2 TGTGCCAGCAGCATCTGGGACTACCAGGATACGCAGTATTTT CASSIWDYQDTQYF
TRBJ2-7 TRBV11-3 - - TGTGCCAGCAGACGAAGAGGAGCATTGCGGTACTTC CASRRRGALRYF
TRBJ2-2 TRBV7-8 - TRBD2 TGTGCCAGCAGCCCCCGGACTAGCGGGGCCCCTAACACCGGGGAGCTGTTTTTT CASSPRTSGAPNTGELFF
TRBJ1-5 TRBV19 - - TGTGCCAGTAGTATCCGACAGGCGGAGTACAATCAGCCCCAGCATTTT CASSIRQAEYNQPQHF
TRBJ2-7 TRBV21-1 - - TGTGCCAGCAGCACGGTCGGGAGGGCTTTCAACGAGCAGTACTTC CASSTVGRAFNEQYF
TRBJ2-2 TRBV9 - TRBD1 TGTGCCAGCAGGGGACAGTCCCCCGGGGAGCTGTTTTTT CASRGQSPGELFF
TRBJ2-6 TRBV10-1 - - TGCGCCAGCAGTGTTACAGGGCCTGGGGCCAACGTCCTGACTTTC CASSVTGPGANVLTF
TRBJ2-7 TRBV14 - - TGTGCCAGCCCCCTTAGCGGCCCCTACGAGCAGTACTTC CASPLSGPYEQYF
TRBJ1-3 TRBV30 - TRBD1 TGTGCCTGGAGTGCCGACAGGGGCTGGAGGGGGTCTGGAAACACCATATATTTT CAWSADRGWRGSGNTIYF
TRBJ2-7 TRBV6-5 - - TGTGCCAGCAGTTACTCGAGGGCGGGACCTTACTACGAGCAGTACTTC CASSYSRAGPYYEQYF
TRBJ1-6 TRBV6-5 - TRBD1 TGTGCCAGCAGCGCTACCGGGACAGGGGAGTCACCCCTCCACTTT CASSATGTGESPLHF
TRBJ1-4 TRBV11-2 - - TGTGCCAGCAGCTCTCCTGGAGGGACCAATGAAAAACTGTTTTTT CASSSPGGTNEKLFF
TRBJ2-5 TRBV7-8 - TRBD2 TGTGCCAGCAGCTTAAAGCGGGGGGATTTGGAGACCCAGTACTTC CASSLKRGDLETQYF
TRBJ2-7 TRBV4-3 once TRBD2 TGCGCCAGCAGCCAAGATCGCGCGCGGGGTAGCGGGAGTCACTACGAGCAGTACTTC CASSQDRARGSGSHYEQYF
TRBJ1-2 TRBV6-6 - TRBD1 TGTGCCAGCAGTTACCCTCAGGGGGCTGGTGGCTACACCTTC CASSYPQGAGGYTF
TRBJ2-1 TRBV7-9 - TRBD2 TGTGCCAGCAGCCGCGCTAGCGGGGGGGCGTCTGAGCAGTTCTTC CASSRASGGASEQFF
TRBJ1-2 TRBV5-8 few TRBD1 TGTGCCAGCAGCCCTGGACAGGGAGCCAACTATGGCTACACCTTC CASSPGQGANYGYTF
TRBJ2-7 TRBV7-8 - TRBD1 TGTGCCAGCAGCTCCCGGACACAGGGGGCCTACGAGCAGTACTTC CASSSRTQGAYEQYF
TRBJ2-1 TRBV30 - - TGTGCCTGGACCTCCGGGACAACCAATCGGTTCTTC CAWTSGTTNRFF
TRBJ1-1 TRBV5-1 - - TGCGCCAGCGCCAAACAGGTAGGAGTGAACACTGAAGCTTTCTTT CASAKQVGVNTEAFF
TRBJ1-2 TRBV5-8 - TRBD1 TGTGCCAGCAGCTTGTTGCAGGGGGCTGTGGAGGTCTATGGCTACACCTTC CASSLLQGAVEVYGYTF
TRBJ1-2 TRBV7-3 - - TGTGCCAGCAGCCCCGACAGAGACTATGGCTACACCTTC CASSPDRDYGYTF
TRBJ2-5 TRBV7-2 - - TGTGCCAGCAGCTTATACATAGAGACCCAGTACTTC CASSLYIETQYF
TRBJ2-7 TRBV7-9 - TRBD1 TGTGCCAGCAGCTTCCCGGGACAGGGGGCCTACGAGCAGTACTTC CASSFPGQGAYEQYF
TRBJ2-1 TRBV27 - - TGTGCCAGCAGACACCCTGACAGCCTCCCCCGAGATGAGCAGTTCTTC CASRHPDSLPRDEQFF
TRBJ2-2 TRBV7-6 - - TGTGCCAGCAGCTTAAGCTCAACCGGGGAGCTGTTTTTT CASSLSSTGELFF
TRBJ2-1 TRBV25-1 few - TGTGCCAGCAGTAAACAGGGCTCCTACAATGAGCAGTTCTTC CASSKQGSYNEQFF
TRBJ1-2 TRBV2 - - TGTGCCAGCCACCTTTGGGCTTCTACGGGCTACACCTTC CASHLWASTGYTF
TRBJ2-1 TRBV5-4 - - TGTGCCAGCAGCCGCTGGGAGAGCTCCTACAATGAGCAGTTCTTC CASSRWESSYNEQFF
TRBJ2-3 TRBV30 - TRBD1 TGTGCCTGGGGCAGGGGGCGATCCACAGATACGCAGTATTTT CAWGRGRSTDTQYF
TRBJ2-3 TRBV4-2 - TRBD2 TGTGCCAGCAGCCAAGCCTTCCGCGGGGGGGCGGATACGCAGTATTTT CASSQAFRGGADTQYF
TRBJ1-1 TRBV11-2 - - TGTGCCAGCAGCAGGCCTTCGGGGGGCACTGAAGCTTTCTTT CASSRPSGGTEAFF
TRBJ2-2 TRBV19 - - TGTGCCAGTAGTATCCCGGAGGGTACCGGGGAGCTGTTTTTT CASSIPEGTGELFF
TRBJ2-2 TRBV5-6 - TRBD1 TGTGCCAGCAGCTTGGACCCCGGGACAGGGGGCTTTGGGGAGCTGTTTTTT CASSLDPGTGGFGELFF
TRBJ2-5 TRBV29-1 - - TGCAGCGGCGAGGCCGGGGACATCCAAGAGACCCAGTACTTC CSGEAGDIQETQYF
TRBJ2-1 TRBV30 - - TGTGCCTGGAGTGTTGGACTTCTCAATGAGCAGTTCTTC CAWSVGLLNEQFF